The 27 T cell receptor beta chains below were found in one sample sequenced in a study of T-cell reconstitution after alpha-beta-depleted transplantation in children. The TCRbeta library incorporated unique molecular identifiers. A single record per CDR3 protein comes from TCRdb applying MiXCR to the PCR reads. The table has about 200,000 distinct CDR3 sequences, just over 14% seen once; the top ten hold approximately 13%. The starting material was PBMCs from the stem cell graft donor, obtained from the stem cell graft. These receptors were collected from a human donor who donated a stem cell graft to a child with acute lymphoblastic leukemia.

This clonotype was seen many times. The CDR3 coding sequence is TGCGCCAGCAGCCCGAGACAGGAGGTAGGGAATGAGCAGTTCTTC. Protein: CASSPRQEVGNEQFF. The V and J genes are TRBV4-1 and TRBJ2-1; a possible D gene is TRBD1 (6 bases). The CDR3 is made up of 15 amino acids. From germline, CDR1 is MGHRA and CDR2 YSYEKL. V gave up 4 bases and J gave up 7 bases, with 17 bases separating them.

The sample holds many counts of this clonotype. The chain employs TRBV20-1 and TRBJ2-1; possible D gene TRBD1, 6 bases. Germline CDR1 is DFQATT and CDR2 is SNEGSKA (reference sequence). The V end lost 3 bases, the J end lost 8 bases, and 14 bases lay between the germline ends. The CDR3 covers 13 residues. As DNA, the CDR3 is TGCAGTGCTAGTACCCCTGGGGGCCATGAGCAGTTCTTC. Translated, it gives CSASTPGGHEQFF.

This clonotype showed up many times. The V call is TRBV5-1, the J call TRBJ2-2, with 10 bases aligning to TRBD1. Germline V CDR1 and CDR2: SGHRS, YFSETQ. There are 15 residues in the CDR3. The V segment lost 4 bases and the J segment 4 bases; nucleotides outside the gene matches: 4. The CDR3 here is CASSRTGGGTGELFF. CDR3 sequence (DNA): TGCGCCAGCAGCAGGACAGGGGGGGGCACCGGGGAGCTGTTTTTT.

In this sample, this clonotype turned up many times. This sequence joins TRBV5-1 and TRBJ2-3; TRBD2 agrees at 10 bases. V was clipped by 0 bases and J by 6 bases; unmatched bases: 10. The CDR3 is 17 residues long. CDR1 is SGHRS, CDR2 YFSETQ, per germline. Here the CDR3 reads CASSLGLAGVQRDTQYF. CDR3 sequence (DNA): TGCGCCAGCAGCTTGGGACTAGCGGGCGTCCAACGGGATACGCAGTATTTT.

This clonotype was counted at least ten times. V and J are TRBV7-9 and TRBJ1-1; perhaps TRBD1 as D (5 bases). Trimming cost V 7 bases and J 0 bases, with 15 bases left between them. This CDR3 is 15 amino acids long. From germline, CDR1 is SEHNR and CDR2 FQNEAQ (reference sequence). The DNA for the CDR3 is TGTGCCAGCACCCCGGGACGTACTATGAACACTGAAGCTTTCTTT. It yields the protein CASTPGRTMNTEAFF.

This clonotype was found many times. V usage is TRBV3-1 and J usage is TRBJ2-7, with D unresolved. V lost 4 bases to trimming and J lost 5 bases, with 15 bases between them. This CDR3 comprises 14 residues. Germline assignment: CDR1 LGHDT and CDR2 YNNKEL (reference sequence). The CDR3 DNA reads as TGTGCCAGCAGCCCAATGACGGGTTCGGACGAGCAGTACTTC. It specifies CASSPMTGSDEQYF.

This clonotype has more than one count but fewer than ten. This chain links TRBV4-1 with TRBJ1-4, with 7 bases fitting TRBD1. Unmatched junction bases numbered 8, after V lost 1 base and J lost 6 bases. CDR1 is MGHRA and CDR2 is YSYEKL in the germline V gene. The CDR3 totals 16 residues. CDR3 sequence (DNA): TGCGCCAGCAGCCAAGTCTTCCGGGACAGTTATGAAAAACTGTTTTTT. Translated: CASSQVFRDSYEKLFF.

This clonotype was seen ten or more times. The rearrangement joins TRBV7-9 to TRBJ1-1, with a tentative D call TRBD1 (5 bases). V was pared by 6 bases and J by 0 bases, with 20 bases between. The CDR3 loop spans 17 amino acids. CDR1 SEHNR and CDR2 FQNEAQ come from the germline V gene (reference sequence). The CDR3 DNA sequence: TGTGCCAGCAGTCAACCGGGACGGAGCAAGATGAACACTGAAGCTTTCTTT. Amino acids: CASSQPGRSKMNTEAFF.

This clonotype has a count of ten or more. The CDR3 is CASSLMGAVGDTEAFF. The CDR3 nucleotides read TGTGCCAGCAGTTTAATGGGTGCGGTGGGGGACACTGAAGCTTTCTTT. The chain combines TRBV12-3 or TRBV12-4 with TRBJ1-1, with a weak D call TRBD1 (5 bases). The CDR3 is 16 amino acids. Between the trimmed V and J ends, which lost 2 bases and 3 bases, there was a span of 16 bases.

This clonotype was detected ten times or more. This chain uses TRBV20-1 with TRBJ2-7; D perhaps matches TRBD1 (5 bases). Trimming took 5 bases from V and 4 from J, leaving 9 bases between them. This CDR3 has 11 amino acids. Germline V gene lookup returns CDR1 DFQATT and CDR2 SNEGSKA (reference sequence). DNA of the CDR3: TGCAGTGCTGACAGATTGTACGAGCAGTACTTC. Protein sequence: CSADRLYEQYF.

The chain employs TRBV19 and TRBJ2-7; no clear D gene. The CDR3 consists of 14 residues. Per germline, CDR1 LNHDA and CDR2 SQIVND (reference sequence). V was cut by 9 bases and J by 0 bases, with 15 bases left in between. CDR3 in DNA: TGTGCCAGCAAACCGGGCCCTAGCTCCTACGAGCAGTACTTC. The encoded protein is CASKPGPSSYEQYF.

This clonotype was seen many times. V is TRBV11-2 and J is TRBJ1-4; no reliable D call. The CDR3 extends over 15 amino acids. Germline CDR1 and CDR2: SGHAT and FQNNGV. Between the trimmed V and J ends, which lost 6 bases and 0 bases, there was a span of 11 bases. The CDR3 protein is CASSSEPATNEKLFF. The CDR3 region has the DNA TGTGCCAGCAGTTCGGAGCCCGCAACTAATGAAAAACTGTTTTTT.

This clonotype was observed at least ten times. The rearrangement uses TRBV11-2 and TRBJ2-2; perhaps TRBD1 as D (5 bases). The ends were cut back, 3 bases at V and 0 bases at J, with 11 bases in the middle. Germline CDR1 SGHAT, CDR2 FQNNGV. This CDR3 comprises 16 residues. CDR3 nucleotide sequence: TGTGCCAGCAGCTTTGGGGCGGCCACGAACACCGGGGAGCTGTTTTTT. Translating it yields CASSFGAATNTGELFF.

Only a few counts were recorded for this clonotype. CDR3: CASSSRTGAFYGYTF. CDR3 nucleotides: TGTGCCAGCAGTTCAAGGACAGGGGCATTCTATGGCTACACCTTC. V and J are TRBV12-3 or TRBV12-4 and TRBJ1-2, with 9 nucleotides matching TRBD1. Trimming cost V 4 bases and J 4 bases; bases outside gene matches: 7. The CDR3 is 15 residues long.

The V and J genes are TRBV25-1 and TRBJ2-7; 7 nucleotides align to TRBD1. Germline CDR1 and CDR2: MGHDK and SYGVNS. CDR3 length: 17 residues. Trimming cost V 1 base and J 2 bases; bases outside gene matches: 11. CDR3 sequence (DNA): TGTGCCAGCAGTGAATCGAGAGAGACAGGGAACCCCTACGAGCAGTACTTC. Its protein is CASSESRETGNPYEQYF.

In this sample, this clonotype turned up many times. The chain couples TRBV10-3 to TRBJ1-2; possible D gene TRBD1, 5 bases. Trimming removed 6 bases from V and 2 bases from J, with 13 bases in between. Germline V CDR1 and CDR2: ENHRY, SYGVKD. This CDR3 is 14 amino acids long. For the CDR3, the DNA is TGTGCCATCAGGGGGGTGGGGACCAACTATGGCTACACCTTC. Protein product: CAIRGVGTNYGYTF.

This clonotype was counted at least ten times. The gene calls are TRBV27 and TRBJ2-7; D not resolved. The CDR3 spans 14 residues. The V end lost 4 bases, the J end lost 5 bases, and 15 bases lay between the germline ends. The germline V gene has CDR1 MNHEY and CDR2 SMNVEV (reference sequence). The CDR3 sequence: CASSSPGRSDEQYF. Written as DNA, the CDR3 is TGTGCCAGCAGTTCTCCGGGCAGGTCCGACGAGCAGTACTTC.

This clonotype was counted many times. V usage is TRBV7-9 and J usage is TRBJ2-1; no definite D call. This CDR3 has 15 amino acids. Germline assignment: CDR1 SEHNR and CDR2 FQNEAQ (reference sequence). V lost 4 bases to trimming and J lost 8 bases, with 18 bases between them. This CDR3 is CASSSPGPTRYEQFF. In DNA, the CDR3 is TGTGCCAGCAGCTCCCCCGGACCTACCCGATATGAGCAGTTCTTC. Filled out from reference TRBV7-9 and TRBJ2-1, the complete variable domain reads DTGVSQNPRHKITKRGQNVTFRCDPISEHNRLYWYRQTLGQGPEFLTYFQNEAQLEKSRLLSDRFSAERPKGSFSTLEIQRTEQGDSAMYLCASSSPGPTRYEQFFGPGTRLTVL.

In this sample, this clonotype turned up many times. The V call is TRBV7-9, the J call TRBJ2-2; 9 bases match TRBD2. CDR3 length: 16 residues. The J segment lost 6 bases and the V segment lost 4 bases, leaving 9 bases of the junction unmatched. CDR1 is SEHNR, CDR2 FQNEAQ, per germline (reference sequence). Written as DNA, the CDR3 is TGTGCCAGCAGCTCCTTTTTAGCGGGAGAGGCCGGGGAGCTGTTTTTT. Translating gives CASSSFLAGEAGELFF.

This clonotype was observed at least ten times. V usage is TRBV6-6 and J usage is TRBJ2-5; perhaps TRBD1 as D (6 bases). The length of the CDR3 is 12 residues. V lost 6 bases and J 3 bases, leaving 8 bases between the germline ends. Germline-derived CDR1 and CDR2 are MNHNY and SVGAGI (reference sequence). As DNA, the CDR3 is TGTGCCAGCAGAGGACAGAAAGAGACCCAGTACTTC. Residues: CASRGQKETQYF.

This clonotype was detected a few times. The chain employs TRBV30 and TRBJ2-7; 10 nucleotides agree with TRBD2. This CDR3 region has 13 residues. The V gene end was trimmed by 6 bases and the J gene end by 3 bases; junction bases not matched to a gene: 5. In germline, CDR1 is GTSNPN, CDR2 SVGIG (reference sequence). CDR3 coding DNA: TGTGCCTGTATTAGCGGGAGGTTCTACGAGCAGTACTTC. It is translated as CACISGRFYEQYF.

The table lists this clonotype with many counts. The J gene is TRBJ2-1, the V gene TRBV5-1; D is possibly TRBD2 (5 bases). The CDR3 runs to 14 residues. Trimming left V 6 bases short and J 2 bases short, with 12 bases between. CDR1 is SGHRS and CDR2 is YFSETQ in the germline V gene. Here the CDR3 reads CASKRAGPYNEQFF. DNA of the CDR3: TGCGCCAGCAAGAGGGCAGGACCCTACAATGAGCAGTTCTTC.

In its sample, this clonotype was seen many times. The CDR3 spells CASSLTPGALGQYF. Written as DNA, the CDR3 is TGTGCCAGCAGTTTAACGCCGGGAGCCCTGGGACAGTACTTC. This chain links TRBV12-3 or TRBV12-4 with TRBJ2-7; perhaps TRBD2 as D (6 bases). Trimming removed 2 bases at V and 10 bases at J, with 18 bases between. This CDR3 has 14 amino acids.

This clonotype was seen at least ten times. The chain is built from TRBV25-1 and TRBJ1-5; tentative D call: TRBD1 (5 bases). The V and J ends lost 5 bases and 5 bases respectively, with 25 bases between them. The CDR3 is 18 amino acids. CDR1 MGHDK and CDR2 SYGVNS come from the germline V gene. In DNA form, the CDR3 reads TGTGCCAGCAGTCTCCTGCAGGGTATCGGGGTAGGCGATCAGCCCCAGCATTTT. As protein: CASSLLQGIGVGDQPQHF.

Ten or more counts support this clonotype. The chain recombines TRBV20-1 with TRBJ2-3; either TRBD1 or TRBD2 may supply D (5 bases each). This CDR3 spans 15 amino acids. V was pared by 5 bases and J by 2 bases, with 17 bases between. Germline lookup yields CDR1 DFQATT and CDR2 SNEGSKA (reference sequence). The CDR3 reads CSAYPRGYFTDTQYF. CDR3 nucleotide sequence: TGCAGTGCTTATCCCCGGGGCTATTTCACAGATACGCAGTATTTT.

This clonotype was seen ten or more times. The rearrangement links TRBV12-3 or TRBV12-4 to TRBJ1-1; D is possibly TRBD1 (6 bases). The length of the CDR3 is 15 residues. Trimming stripped 6 bases from V and 2 bases from J, with 16 bases between. DNA of the CDR3: TGTGCCAGCAGCCCGACCGGACAGCGTAACACTGAAGCTTTCTTT. Its protein product is CASSPTGQRNTEAFF.

This clonotype was counted ten times or more. This chain uses TRBV28 with TRBJ1-1; D perhaps matches TRBD1 (5 bases). CDR3 length equals 12 residues. V was trimmed by 4 bases and J by 11 bases, leaving 14 bases between them. Germline V gene sequence: CDR1 MDHEN, CDR2 SYDVKM. The CDR3 DNA follows: TGTGCCAGCAGTTCGGGGTGGGGCAAGGCTTTCTTT. It specifies CASSSGWGKAFF. Filled out from reference TRBV28 and TRBJ1-1, the complete variable domain reads DVKVTQSSRYLVKRTGEKVFLECVQDMDHENMFWYRQDPGLGLRLIYFSYDVKMKEKGDIPEGYSVSREKKERFSLILESASTNQTSMYLCASSSGWGKAFFGQGTRLTVV.